Below, 20 T cell receptor beta chains from the same sample are listed, as sequenced in a study of early T cells in non-severe SARS-CoV-2 infection. TCRdb ran MiXCR on the 5' RACE reads and lists one entry per CDR3 protein. This table holds 40,000 to 55,000 distinct CDR3 sequences, under 7.5% found once. Sequencing was carried out using whole blood. The receptors shown here come from an adult who was a healthcare worker with PCR-confirmed SARS-CoV-2 infection or an uninfected control (not recorded which).

There are many counts of this clonotype. The CDR3 sequence is CASTSRGQGALRAFF. The CDR3 DNA follows: TGTGCCAGCACCTCTAGGGGACAGGGGGCCCTGAGAGCTTTCTTT. The rearrangement uses TRBV12-3 or TRBV12-4 and TRBJ1-1, with 12 bases aligning to TRBD1. The CDR3 has 15 residues. Unmatched junction bases numbered 13, after V lost 7 bases and J lost 10 bases.

This rearrangement joins TRBV25-1 to TRBJ1-2; D unresolved. The germline V gene has CDR1 MGHDK and CDR2 SYGVNS. The CDR3 length is 12 residues. V lost 5 bases and J 7 bases, leaving 11 bases between the germline ends. The CDR3 nucleotides are TGTGCCAGCAGTCCGGGGAATTTTGGCTACACCTTC. It codes for CASSPGNFGYTF.

Worth noting for this clonotype: A much larger clone lies one base from this, so it may be a read error. The chain recombines TRBV7-9 with TRBJ2-3, with D uncertain. Trimming shortened V by 5 bases and J by 1 base, and 7 bases separated the two germline ends. Germline CDR1 reads SEHNR; CDR2 reads FQNEAQ (reference sequence). This CDR3 is built from 13 residues. The DNA for the CDR3 is TGTGCCAGCAGCCCGGAGCGCACAGATACGCAGTATTTT. This translates into CASSPERTDTQYF.

This clonotype was found many times. V is TRBV6-6 and J is TRBJ2-3, with 8 bases identical to TRBD2. This CDR3 contains 16 residues. Germline lookup yields CDR1 MNHNY and CDR2 SVGAGI (reference sequence). J gave up 2 bases and V 10 bases, and 14 bases lay outside the gene matches. The CDR3 region is CATSGTRRGNTDTQYF. The CDR3 region has the DNA TGTGCCACCTCCGGGACTAGGAGGGGGAACACAGATACGCAGTATTTT.

This clonotype occurred a few times. V usage is TRBV20-1 and J usage is TRBJ1-4; 10 nucleotides line up with TRBD1. In germline, CDR1 is DFQATT, CDR2 SNEGSKA (reference sequence). The CDR3 length is 13 residues. The V segment lost 4 bases and the J segment 11 bases; nucleotides outside the gene matches: 7. CDR3 sequence reads: CSAIPGTGEKLFF. In DNA, the CDR3 is TGCAGTGCTATACCCGGGACAGGGGAGAAACTGTTTTTT.

In this sample, this clonotype turned up many times. J is TRBJ1-1 and V is TRBV20-1; D ambiguous. V lost 1 base, J lost 4 bases, and 10 bases lay in between. The CDR3 runs 13 residues. The germline CDR1 and CDR2 sequences are DFQATT and SNEGSKA (reference sequence). CDR3 sequence: CSARADEFTEAFF. The DNA of the CDR3 is TGCAGTGCTAGAGCAGACGAGTTCACTGAAGCTTTCTTT.

This chain connects TRBV15 to TRBJ2-7; D unresolved. Germline assignment: CDR1 LNHNV and CDR2 YYDKDF (reference sequence). CDR3 length: 11 residues. Trimming removed 0 bases from V and 13 bases from J, with 10 bases in between. CDR3 residues: CATSRDIPRYF. Written as DNA, the CDR3 is TGTGCCACCAGCAGAGACATCCCTCGATACTTC.

This clonotype has just a few counts. The chain couples TRBV29-1 to TRBJ2-5; TRBD1 matches at 9 bases. Germline V gene sequence: CDR1 SQVTM, CDR2 ANQGSEA. The CDR3 contains 15 residues. The V segment lost 6 bases and the J segment 5 bases; nucleotides outside the gene matches: 13. The CDR3 is CSVSPGQGMMETQYF. The CDR3 DNA sequence: TGCAGCGTGTCCCCGGGACAGGGTATGATGGAGACCCAGTACTTC.

The chain has TRBV5-1 and TRBJ1-3, with D maybe TRBD1 (5 bases). The CDR3 extends over 15 amino acids. The germline V gene encodes CDR1 SGHRS and CDR2 YFSETQ. The V gene lost 0 bases and the J gene lost 3 bases, with 10 bases spanning the gap. The CDR3 protein is CASSLEPQGGNTIYF. The CDR3 DNA reads TGCGCCAGCAGCTTGGAGCCCCAGGGTGGAAACACCATATATTTT.

This clonotype has at least ten counts. A read error may produce the germline difference seen at one junction end. V gene TRBV12-3 or TRBV12-4 combines with J gene TRBJ1-2; D is possibly TRBD1 (5 bases). This CDR3 spans 13 amino acids. The CDR3, as DNA: TGTGCCAGCAGGCTGGGAAGAAAGGGGCCGCTTCAGTTC. The encoded protein is CASRLGRKGPLQF.

This clonotype was counted only a few times. The chain has TRBV24-1 and TRBJ2-3; 15 bases agree with TRBD2. This CDR3 has 17 amino acids. The trim removed 3 bases at V and 4 bases at J, leaving 4 bases unmatched. CDR1 and CDR2 (germline): KGHDR, SFDVKD. CDR3 residues: CATSDPRTSGGADTQYF. The CDR3 region has the DNA TGTGCCACCAGTGATCCCCGGACTAGCGGGGGGGCAGATACGCAGTATTTT.

This chain uses TRBV28 with TRBJ2-1; no firm D call. The V end lost 6 bases, the J end lost 7 bases, and 10 bases lay between the germline ends. Germline values: CDR1 MDHEN, CDR2 SYDVKM. CDR3 size: 12 residues. CDR3 nucleotides: TGTGCCAGCAGCATGGACGGGAATGAGCAGTTCTTC. This encodes CASSMDGNEQFF.

J is TRBJ2-3 and V is TRBV21-1; TRBD1 was called by the table and not checked on the DNA. TRBV21-1 is listed as a pseudogene. The length of the CDR3 is 14 residues. DNA of the CDR3: TGTGCCAGCAGCAGACCGGACAGAGGGGATACGCAGTATTTT. Residues: CASSRPDRGDTQYF.

This clonotype has more than one count but fewer than ten. The chain joins TRBV4-2 to TRBJ2-3, with TRBD1 matching over 8 bases. Unmatched junction bases numbered 10, after V lost 4 bases and J lost 4 bases. CDR1 and CDR2 (germline): LGHNA, YNFKEQ. The CDR3 spans 16 residues. CDR3 coding DNA: TGTGCCAGCAGCCGGAGGGGCATGGGACAGGCAGATACGCAGTATTTT. Its translation is CASSRRGMGQADTQYF.

The rearrangement joins TRBV4-3 to TRBJ2-3, with D perhaps TRBD1 (5 bases). Trimming pared 4 bases from V and 0 bases from J, leaving 17 bases between. The germline CDR1 and CDR2 sequences are LGHNA and YSLEER. The CDR3 consists of 17 residues. The CDR3 protein is CASSRDHRLSSTDTQYF. In DNA form, the CDR3 reads TGCGCCAGCAGCCGAGACCACAGGTTATCTAGCACAGATACGCAGTATTTT.

This clonotype turned up a few times. The rearrangement links TRBV5-4 to TRBJ2-3; 7 positions agree with TRBD2. In germline, CDR1 is SGHNT, CDR2 YYREEE (reference sequence). The ends lost 5 bases at V and 3 bases at J; junction bases unmatched: 9. The CDR3 is 15 residues long. CDR3 protein: CASSRARGGTDTQYF. The CDR3 DNA follows: TGTGCCAGCAGTCGGGCTCGCGGGGGTACAGATACGCAGTATTTT.

J is TRBJ2-5 and V is TRBV2; 12 positions agree with TRBD2. This CDR3 comprises 16 residues. The germline gives CDR1 SNHLY, CDR2 FYNNEI. V shed 6 bases and J 5 bases; nucleotides not matched to a gene: 10. CDR3 DNA sequence: TGTGCCAGCAGGGCCGGACTAGCGGGGAGCGGGGAGACCCAGTACTTC. This gives the protein CASRAGLAGSGETQYF. Full variable domain (rest looked up from reference TRBV2 and TRBJ2-5): EPEVTQTPSHQVTQMGQEVILRCVPISNHLYFYWYRQILGQKVEFLVSFYNNEISEKSEIFDDQFSVERPDGSNFTLKIRSTKLEDSAMYFCASRAGLAGSGETQYFGPGTRLLVL.

This clonotype was recorded many times. The rearrangement links TRBV19 to TRBJ1-4; no reliable D call. From germline, CDR1 is LNHDA and CDR2 SQIVND (reference sequence). The V and J ends lost 2 bases and 0 bases respectively, with 4 bases between them. The CDR3 has 14 residues. The CDR3 is CASSITATNEKLFF. CDR3 DNA: TGTGCCAGTAGTATAACGGCAACTAATGAAAAACTGTTTTTT.

The chain carries TRBV7-2 and TRBJ2-1, with 10 bases identical to TRBD2. Unmatched junction bases numbered 16, after V lost 5 bases and J lost 12 bases. The CDR3 loop spans 16 amino acids. From germline, CDR1 is SGHTA and CDR2 FQGNSA. CDR3 bases: TGTGCCAGCAGCGCAGGGACTAGCGAAGGGCTATTCGGGCAGTTCTTC. This codes for CASSAGTSEGLFGQFF.

Comments on this clonotype: An end of the junction differs from the germline gene, which may be a read error. The J gene is TRBJ1-6, the V gene TRBV20-1; a possible D gene is TRBD1 (6 bases). In germline, CDR1 is DFQATT, CDR2 SNEGSKA (reference sequence). CDR3 length: 14 amino acids. The CDR3, as DNA: TGCAGTGCCAGAGGGGGGCCCTATAATTCACCCCTCCACTTT. As protein: CSARGGPYNSPLHF.